Listed below are T cell receptor beta chains from one sample, sequenced in a study of blood T cell repertoires in COVID-19. This table comes from immunoSEQ multiplex PCR, and its TCRdb copy is limited to in-frame clones, with some not included. The sample records more than 150,000 clones, approximately 87% being singletons. Material: peripheral blood. The receptors were gathered from a man aged 65-85 years with active or convalescent COVID-19. The CDR3 runs from the conserved cysteine through the conserved F or W. The order of the fields is V gene, clone size, CDR3 length, D gene, J gene, CDR3 DNA, CDR3 protein. D genes are given only for firm matches. A clone size is listed for some rows: how often the clone was seen (once, few, many), or a class if it is expanded.

TRBV11-2,NA,13,NA,TRBJ2-3,TGTGCCAGCAGCATCGGACTATTGGATACGCAGTATTTT,CASSIGLLDTQYF
TRBV20-1,NA,17,NA,TRBJ2-5,TGCAGTGCTAGTCTAAGGGGACTTCGAATGTACCAAGAGACCCAGTACTTC,CSASLRGLRMYQETQYF
TRBV11-3,NA,13,NA,TRBJ2-5,TGTGCCAGCAGCTTAGCATACCAAGAGACCCAGTACTTC,CASSLAYQETQYF
TRBV9,few,15,NA,TRBJ1-2,TGTGCCAGCAGCGTAGGCGGGGCCCAACGTGGGGGCTACACCTTC,CASSVGGAQRGGYTF
TRBV28,NA,15,TRBD1,TRBJ2-7,TGTGCCAGCAGTTTAGGGGACAGGAACTCCTACGAGCAGTACTTC,CASSLGDRNSYEQYF
TRBV18,NA,14,NA,TRBJ1-1,TGTGCCAGCTCGCAAAACCGGGCGGAGGCTGAAGCTTTCTTT,CASSQNRAEAEAFF
TRBV7-2,NA,18,TRBD2,TRBJ2-3,TGTGCCAGCAGCGGAGCTAGCGGGAACAGGGGATACACAGATACGCAGTATTTT,CASSGASGNRGYTDTQYF
TRBV7-9,NA,17,NA,TRBJ1-2,TGTGCCAGCAGCTTATCTTTGTCCTCCCGGGCTAACTATGGCTACACCTTC,CASSLSLSSRANYGYTF
TRBV30,NA,13,NA,TRBJ2-7,TGTGCCTGGAGTGTGTCCCATTTTTACGAGCAGTACTTC,CAWSVSHFYEQYF
TRBV4-1,NA,14,TRBD1,TRBJ2-7,TGCGCCAGCAGCCGGGGACAGGGGGCGGGTGAGCAGTACTTC,CASSRGQGAGEQYF
TRBV7-6,once,16,NA,TRBJ2-7,TGTGCCAGCAGCCCGGCGGTTCAGAGTTTCTCCTACGAGCAGTACTTC,CASSPAVQSFSYEQYF
TRBV19,NA,15,NA,TRBJ1-1,TGTGCCAGTAGTGAGAGGGCGGGGGCAGAAACTGAAGCTTTCTTT,CASSERAGAETEAFF
TRBV4-3,NA,17,TRBD1,TRBJ1-2,TGCGCCAGCAGCCAAGAAAACGCCGGACAGGGGAACTATGGCTACACCTTC,CASSQENAGQGNYGYTF
TRBV6-5,NA,13,TRBD1,TRBJ1-2,TGTGCCAGCAGCCGGGACAGCCCATACGGCTACACCTTC,CASSRDSPYGYTF
TRBV3-1/TRBV3-2,NA,13,NA,TRBJ1-4,TGTGCCAGCAGCCAACTCCAGGGTGAAAAACTGTTTTTT,CASSQLQGEKLFF
TRBV24-1,NA,14,TRBD1,TRBJ2-2,TGTGCCACCTCGTCACAGGGGGGCACCGGGGAGCTGTTTTTT,CATSSQGGTGELFF
TRBV5-1,NA,13,TRBD1,TRBJ1-1,TGCGCCAGCAGCTGGGGGACAGACGATGAAGCTTTCTTT,CASSWGTDDEAFF
TRBV2,NA,13,NA,TRBJ1-3,TGTGCCAGCAGGGGGACTGCTGGAAACACCATATATTTT,CASRGTAGNTIYF
TRBV19,NA,14,TRBD1,TRBJ1-5,TGTGCCAGTAGTATAGGCGGACAGGGGTCGCCCCAGCATTTT,CASSIGGQGSPQHF
TRBV3-1/TRBV3-2,NA,13,NA,TRBJ2-5,TGTGCCAGCAGCCAGGCGGGCCGGGAGACCCAGTACTTC,CASSQAGRETQYF
TRBV24-1,once,15,NA,TRBJ2-5,TGTGCCACCAGTGCTATGACAGGGGAGGGAGAGACCCAGTACTTC,CATSAMTGEGETQYF
TRBV7-3,NA,14,NA,TRBJ2-7,TGTGCCAGCAGCTTAGGCGGGGACTCCTACGAGCAGTACTTC,CASSLGGDSYEQYF
TRBV11-2,NA,16,NA,TRBJ2-4,TGTGCCAGCAGCTTAGGGGGACAAACCTGGGGCAACATTCAGTACTTC,CASSLGGQTWGNIQYF
TRBV9,NA,15,NA,TRBJ2-5,TGTGCCAGCAGCGTAGGATACAGGGTAAAGGAGACCCAGTACTTC,CASSVGYRVKETQYF
TRBV28,NA,16,NA,TRBJ1-2,TGTGCCAGCGGGTCAAGGGGGAGCGCATCCTCGGTTGGCTACACCTTC,CASGSRGSASSVGYTF
TRBV29-1,NA,13,TRBD1,TRBJ2-5,TGCAGCGTAAGGGGACAGCAGAAAGAGACCCAGTACTTC,CSVRGQQKETQYF
TRBV28,once,15,TRBD1,TRBJ2-7,TGTGCCAGCAGTTTATTGGACAGGGGGGACTACGAGCAGTACTTC,CASSLLDRGDYEQYF
TRBV7-2,NA,13,TRBD1,TRBJ1-1,TGTGCCAGCAGCGTACAGGGGTACACTGAAGCTTTCTTT,CASSVQGYTEAFF
TRBV24-1,NA,15,TRBD1,TRBJ1-1,TGTGCCACCAGTGATTCCAGGGGGCTGAACACTGAAGCTTTCTTT,CATSDSRGLNTEAFF
TRBV11-3,NA,15,TRBD1,TRBJ2-1,TGTGCCAGCAGCAGGGGACAGGGGGTGGCAAATGAGCAGTTCTTC,CASSRGQGVANEQFF
TRBV19,NA,16,TRBD1,TRBJ2-1,TGTGCCAGTAGTATGAGGCAGGGGGTGGTCTACAATGAGCAGTTCTTC,CASSMRQGVVYNEQFF
TRBV24-1,once,15,NA,TRBJ2-5,TGTGCCACCAGTGATTTGCGGGGGTTCCAAGAGACCCAGTACTTC,CATSDLRGFQETQYF
TRBV11-2,NA,15,TRBD1,TRBJ1-1,TGTGCCAGCAGCTTAGTGGCAGGGGGAAGAACTGAAGCTTTCTTT,CASSLVAGGRTEAFF
TRBV28,NA,17,TRBD1,TRBJ2-3,TGTGCCAGCAACCATCACACCGGGACAGGGGGGCGCGGAACGCAGTATTTT,CASNHHTGTGGRGTQYF
TRBV19,once,16,TRBD1,TRBJ1-5,TGTGCCAGTAGTATAGAAGTAAACAGGGGGAGGCAGCCCCAGCATTTT,CASSIEVNRGRQPQHF
TRBV6-5,NA,15,NA,TRBJ1-6,TGTGCCAGCAGGGAGGGTAGCTCCTATAATTCACCCCTCCACTTT,CASREGSSYNSPLHF
TRBV12-3/TRBV12-4,NA,13,TRBD1,TRBJ1-2,TGTGCCAGCAGCCCACCGGGACAGGTTGGCTACACCTTC,CASSPPGQVGYTF
TRBV5-1,NA,15,NA,TRBJ2-3,TGCGCCAGCAGCTTAGGGGGGGCTATGACAGATACGCAGTATTTT,CASSLGGAMTDTQYF
TRBV4-3,NA,15,NA,TRBJ1-2,TGCGCCAGCAGCCAAGCCACACAGCCTAACTATGGCTACACCTTC,CASSQATQPNYGYTF
TRBV5-1,NA,15,NA,TRBJ2-1,TGCGCCAGCAGCCGGGGGGACGGAACAGGGAATGAGCAGTTCTTC,CASSRGDGTGNEQFF
TRBV7-9,NA,15,NA,TRBJ2-7,TGTGCCAGCAGCTTAGTGGGGCAGGGACTTTCCGAGCAGTACTTC,CASSLVGQGLSEQYF